This record concerns one T cell receptor (beta chain) sequence. Its antigen is still unknown. The source of the sample is a study of beta chain features in type 1 diabetes. CD45RO/CCR7/CD25/CD127/CD95/CD27 sorting isolated CD4+ naive, central memory, regulatory and stem cell-like memory cells. The CDR3 contains 14 residues. V lost 2 bases to trimming and J lost 4 bases, with 11 bases between them. Germline assignment: CDR1 SNHLY and CDR2 FYNNEI. cDNA synthesis used the whole RNA isolate, giving expressed TCRB sequences. TCRdb's table, derived via immunoSEQ multiplex PCR, lists solely in-frame clones and lacks some. Among more than 300,000 clones listed, 9.6% were seen once. Study-wide points: Type 1 diabetes patients had TCRB CDR3s that were shorter (moderately but significantly so) in all four CD4+ subsets.

The clonotype was recovered from a man under 40 with type 1 diabetes. Sequences were obtained from central memory CD4+ T cells from blood. The chain carries TRBV2 and TRBJ1-2; tentative D call: TRBD1 (5 bases). The CDR3 DNA is TGTGCCAGCAGTGAACGGGACGTAAGCTATGGCTACACCTTC. Translation gives CASSERDVSYGYTF.